Each of the 10 T cell receptor beta chains below was sequenced from the same sample in a study of spatial heterogeneity in lung cancer. TCRdb reprocessed the 5' RACE reads via MiXCR and lists one record per CDR3 protein. The sample holds roughly 3,700 distinct CDR3 sequences, 16% seen once. The time point here: sample taken at primary tumor resection. Extraction of whole RNA from tumor, nontumor lung or frozen PBMC preceded unsorted sequencing. The sequencing here drew on PBMCs, taken at surgery. Source of these receptors: a male donor with early-stage non-small cell lung cancer.

In this sample, this clonotype turned up once. The chain employs TRBV7-2 and TRBJ2-1, with 8 bases lining up with TRBD2. The CDR3 spans 15 residues. V trimming: 1 base; J trimming: 9 bases; junction bases outside the gene matches: 8. Germline CDR1 SGHTA, CDR2 FQGNSA. The CDR3 region is CASSLESGGAGEQFF. CDR3 in DNA: TGTGCCAGCAGCTTAGAATCCGGGGGGGCTGGTGAGCAGTTCTTC.

This clonotype was seen only once. The V and J genes are TRBV7-6 and TRBJ2-7, with D tentatively TRBD1 (7 bases). The germline V gene has CDR1 SGHVS and CDR2 FNYEAQ. The CDR3 contains 14 residues. With 5 bases removed from V and 2 bases from J, the gap between germline ends came to 13 bases. Here the CDR3 DNA reads TGTGCCAGCAGCCTGCGGGACAGAGCCTACGAGCAGTACTTC. Translation gives CASSLRDRAYEQYF.

J is TRBJ2-3 and V is TRBV5-1; D remains unclear. Germline-derived CDR1 and CDR2 are SGHRS and YFSETQ. Trimming stripped 1 base from V and 1 base from J, with 10 bases between. The CDR3 totals 15 residues. The CDR3 DNA is TGCGCCAGCAGCTTGAAGCCCAGAGGCACAGATACGCAGTATTTT. Protein: CASSLKPRGTDTQYF.

The chain combines TRBV29-1 with TRBJ2-7, with TRBD1 as a possible D gene (6 bases). Germline V gives CDR1 SQVTM, CDR2 ANQGSEA. Trimming took 3 bases from V and 9 from J, leaving 18 bases between them. The CDR3 is 13 amino acids. The CDR3 is CSVEGALSLGQYF. For the CDR3, the DNA is TGCAGCGTTGAGGGGGCGCTGTCGCTGGGGCAGTACTTC.

This clonotype was observed many times. CDR3 protein: CASSEAQGETQYF. DNA of the CDR3: TGTGCCAGCAGTGAAGCACAGGGAGAGACCCAGTACTTC. The chain has TRBV2 and TRBJ2-5; maybe TRBD1 (6 bases). The CDR3 runs 13 residues. V lost 0 bases and J lost 4, with 6 bases in between. From germline, CDR1 is SNHLY and CDR2 FYNNEI.

The chain recombines TRBV3-1 with TRBJ2-5; 8 positions agree with TRBD2. V trimming: 0 bases; J trimming: 3 bases; junction bases outside the gene matches: 3. The CDR3 covers 15 residues. Germline CDR1 LGHDT, CDR2 YNNKEL (reference sequence). CDR3 sequence reads: CASSQDSLAEETQYF. CDR3 coding DNA: TGTGCCAGCAGCCAAGATTCACTAGCGGAAGAGACCCAGTACTTC.

Many counts were recorded for this clonotype. The chain couples TRBV7-2 to TRBJ2-1, with TRBD2 matching over 10 bases. There are 19 residues in the CDR3. V gave up 5 bases and J gave up 4 bases; unmatched junction bases: 17. Germline V gene lookup returns CDR1 SGHTA and CDR2 FQGNSA. The CDR3, as DNA: TGTGCCAGCAGCCACTATAGCGGGAGGCTCCCGCGAGGGTACAATGAGCAGTTCTTC. Translating gives CASSHYSGRLPRGYNEQFF. The full variable domain, completed using reference TRBV7-2 and TRBJ2-1, is GAGVSQSPSNKVTEKGKDVELRCDPISGHTALYWYRQSLGQGLEFLIYFQGNSAPDKSGLPSDRFSAERTGGSVSTLTIQRTQQEDSAVYLCASSHYSGRLPRGYNEQFFGPGTRLTVL.

V and J are TRBV12-3 or TRBV12-4 and TRBJ1-1, with D perhaps matching TRBD1 (6 bases). There are 17 residues in the CDR3. The V end lost 6 bases, the J end lost 1 base, and 21 bases lay between the germline ends. The CDR3 region is CASRPHTGNRGNTEAFF. CDR3 coding DNA: TGTGCCAGCAGACCTCATACAGGGAATAGGGGGAACACTGAAGCTTTCTTT.

The sample holds many counts of this clonotype. J is TRBJ1-2 and V is TRBV12-3 or TRBV12-4; D perhaps matches TRBD1 (5 bases). Trimming took off 6 bases at V and 4 bases at J, with 15 bases between the two ends. This CDR3 comprises 14 residues. CDR3 protein: CASSPTAGTYGYTF. As DNA, the CDR3 is TGTGCCAGCAGCCCGACCGCAGGGACCTATGGCTACACCTTC.

This clonotype occurred many times. J is TRBJ2-7 and V is TRBV6-6; 11 bases align to TRBD1. The junction had 3 bases not matched to a gene; V was cut back by 5 bases and J by 3 bases. The CDR3 is made up of 14 amino acids. Germline V gene lookup returns CDR1 MNHNY and CDR2 SVGAGI (reference sequence). The CDR3 bases are TGTGCCAGCAGTGACGGGACAGGGGGCTACGAGCAGTACTTC. It specifies CASSDGTGGYEQYF.